A selection of T cell receptor beta chains follows, all from one sample in a study of T cell responses to AZD1222 COVID-19 vaccine. This table comes from immunoSEQ multiplex PCR, and its TCRdb copy is limited to in-frame clones, with some not included. The table shows about 110,000 clones, with 86% occurring only once. Material: peripheral blood, obtained on day 0 of AZD1222 vaccination. These receptors all stem from an adult in good health. Each CDR3 is given with its conserved first and last residue. D genes are given only for firm matches. Rows give clone size only sometimes, using once, few, many, or a class for an expanded clone.

TRBV28	TRBJ2-5	.	.	CASSAPARRVDQYF	TGTGCCAGCAGTGCCCCGGCCAGGCGCGTTGACCAGTACTTC
TRBV12-5	TRBJ1-1	TRBD1	.	CASAPGQGYTEAFF	TGTGCTAGTGCCCCGGGACAGGGGTACACTGAAGCTTTCTTT
TRBV5-1	TRBJ1-2	.	.	CASSWGAGNGYTF	TGCGCCAGCAGCTGGGGGGCCGGGAATGGCTACACCTTC
TRBV12-3/TRBV12-4	TRBJ1-5	.	.	CASSLAGGQPQHF	TGTGCCAGCAGTTTAGCAGGGGGTCAGCCCCAGCATTTT
TRBV5-4	TRBJ1-6	TRBD1	.	CASSLRWDTGDSPLHF	TGTGCCAGCAGCTTAAGGTGGGATACAGGGGATTCACCCCTCCACTTT
TRBV6-1	TRBJ2-7	.	.	CASSEAGRQYF	TGTGCCAGCAGTGAAGCGGGCAGGCAGTACTTC
TRBV6-5	TRBJ2-1	.	.	CASRDSIYNEQFF	TGTGCCAGCAGGGACAGCATTTACAATGAGCAGTTCTTC
TRBV7-8	TRBJ1-5	.	few	CASSRITHQPQHF	TGTGCCAGCAGCCGAATTACGCATCAGCCCCAGCATTTT
TRBV7-9	TRBJ1-1	.	once	CASSPPGVGTEAFF	TGTGCCAGCAGCCCCCCTGGGGTGGGCACTGAAGCTTTCTTT
TRBV6-6	TRBJ1-5	.	.	CASSPGQGNAYMSNQPQHF	TGTGCCAGCAGTCCCGGGCAGGGGAACGCATATATGAGCAATCAGCCCCAGCATTTT
TRBV9	TRBJ2-5	.	.	CASSVGPLPQETQYF	TGTGCCAGCAGCGTAGGGCCCCTCCCCCAAGAGACCCAGTACTTC
TRBV10-3	TRBJ1-5	.	.	CAISGGWEQPQHF	TGTGCCATCAGTGGGGGGTGGGAACAGCCCCAGCATTTT
TRBV7-7	TRBJ2-6	.	.	CASSPAGGAGANVLTF	TGTGCCAGCAGCCCCGCCGGTGGGGCTGGGGCCAACGTCCTGACTTTC
TRBV10-1	TRBJ1-6	TRBD1	once	CASSPGTGLKPLHF	TGCGCCAGCAGTCCCGGGACAGGCCTAAAACCCCTCCACTTT
TRBV5-4	TRBJ1-2	.	.	CASSLTGQRGYTF	TGTGCCAGCAGCTTGACAGGGCAGCGTGGCTACACCTTC
TRBV6-7	TRBJ1-1	.	.	CASSYRARGMNTEAFF	TGTGCCAGCAGTTATAGGGCCCGGGGGATGAACACTGAAGCTTTCTTT
TRBV2	TRBJ1-2	.	.	CASRADRKGGYGYTF	TGTGCCAGCAGGGCAGACAGGAAAGGAGGCTATGGCTACACCTTC
TRBV7-9	TRBJ2-3	TRBD1	few	CASSGHAWDRGADTQYF	TGTGCCAGCAGCGGACATGCCTGGGACAGGGGAGCAGATACGCAGTATTTT
TRBV9	TRBJ1-1	.	.	CASSPQVTDTEAFF	TGTGCCAGCAGCCCACAGGTCACGGACACTGAAGCTTTCTTT
TRBV7-2	TRBJ2-3	.	.	CASSLGIPSTDTQYF	TGTGCCAGCAGCTTAGGGATTCCGAGCACAGATACGCAGTATTTT
TRBV11-2	TRBJ1-2	.	.	CASRALGGDYGYTF	TGTGCCAGCAGGGCCCTGGGGGGAGACTATGGCTACACCTTC
TRBV6-5	TRBJ1-5	.	.	CASTAALSNQPQHF	TGTGCCAGCACTGCGGCCCTTAGCAATCAGCCCCAGCATTTT
TRBV28	TRBJ2-1	TRBD2	.	CASSLAGAGGNEQFF	TGTGCCAGCAGTTTAGCAGGGGCGGGGGGGAATGAGCAGTTCTTC
TRBV5-1	TRBJ2-5	.	.	CASSGGASSQETQYF	TGCGCCAGCAGTGGTGGGGCTAGCAGCCAAGAGACCCAGTACTTC
TRBV6-5	TRBJ2-5	.	.	CASSLKLGSETQYF	TGTGCCAGCAGCCTTAAGTTGGGTTCAGAGACCCAGTACTTC
TRBV4-1	TRBJ1-2	.	.	CASSQDLGVSYGYTF	TGCGCCAGCAGCCAAGATCTGGGAGTTTCTTATGGCTACACCTTC
TRBV30	TRBJ1-2	TRBD1	.	CAWNSGTGVDYGYTF	TGTGCCTGGAACTCGGGGACAGGGGTAGACTATGGCTACACCTTC
TRBV5-6	TRBJ2-5	.	.	CASSFIEGRNQETQYF	TGTGCCAGCAGCTTCATCGAGGGTAGGAACCAAGAGACCCAGTACTTC
TRBV6-6	TRBJ2-7	.	.	CASSPARHEQYF	TGTGCCAGCAGTCCCGCGAGGCACGAGCAGTACTTC
TRBV9	TRBJ1-1	.	.	CASSISAGANTEAFF	TGTGCCAGCAGCATTTCAGCGGGCGCGAACACTGAAGCTTTCTTT
TRBV4-1	TRBJ1-1	.	once	CASSQEIRGSTEAFF	TGCGCCAGCAGCCAGGAAATCAGGGGAAGCACTGAAGCTTTCTTT
TRBV6-2/TRBV6-3	TRBJ2-1	.	.	CASSLFGYNEQFF	TGTGCCAGCAGCCTCTTCGGTTACAATGAGCAGTTCTTC
TRBV9	TRBJ2-3	TRBD2	.	CASSVSGGGTDTQYF	TGTGCCAGCAGCGTTAGCGGGGGGGGCACAGATACGCAGTATTTT
TRBV7-2	TRBJ1-1	.	.	CASSSQGDTEAFF	TGTGCCAGCAGCTCCCAGGGTGACACTGAAGCTTTCTTT
TRBV4-2	TRBJ2-3	TRBD2	.	CASRLGAGSFADTQYF	TGTGCCAGCAGACTGGGAGCGGGAAGCTTTGCAGATACGCAGTATTTT
TRBV4-1	TRBJ1-2	.	.	CASSSTGFRGYTF	TGCGCCAGCAGTAGCACAGGGTTCAGGGGCTACACCTTC
TRBV14	TRBJ1-1	.	.	CASSQQAGNTEAFF	TGTGCCAGCAGCCAACAGGCGGGGAACACTGAAGCTTTCTTT
TRBV27	TRBJ2-1	TRBD2	.	CASSQWTSGGLFF	TGTGCCAGCAGTCAGTGGACTAGCGGGGGTTTGTTCTTC
TRBV7-9	TRBJ2-2	.	.	CASSELALNTGELFF	TGTGCCAGCAGCGAACTAGCATTGAACACCGGGGAGCTGTTTTTT
TRBV6-1	TRBJ2-3	TRBD2	.	CASSGTLRGSTDTQYF	TGTGCCAGCAGTGGTACTTTGCGGGGGAGCACAGATACGCAGTATTTT
TRBV11-1	TRBJ2-7	TRBD2	.	CASSLERGPYEQYF	TGTGCCAGCAGCTTAGAGCGGGGGCCCTACGAGCAGTACTTC
TRBV7-9	TRBJ1-1	TRBD1	once	CASSSGRQGPRFTEAFF	TGTGCCAGCAGCTCCGGAAGACAGGGGCCAAGGTTCACTGAAGCTTTCTTT
TRBV29-1	TRBJ2-1	TRBD1	.	CSVDRDRDYNEQFF	TGCAGCGTTGATCGGGACAGGGACTACAATGAGCAGTTCTTC
TRBV6-2/TRBV6-3	TRBJ1-2	TRBD1	once	CASSYPDRVYTF	TGTGCCAGCAGTTACCCGGACAGGGTCTACACCTTC
TRBV11-3	TRBJ2-2	.	.	CASSSPRTDPNTGELFF	TGTGCCAGCAGCTCCCCCCGGACAGATCCGAACACCGGGGAGCTGTTTTTT